What follows are 25 T cell receptor beta chains derived from one specimen sequenced in a study of OX40 agonist ivuxolimab in advanced cancers. This table comes from immunoSEQ multiplex PCR, and its TCRdb copy is limited to in-frame clones, with some not included. The table includes tens of thousands of clones, about nine tenths detected once. The sequenced sample was CD4+ or CD8+ T cells sorted from blood, obtained in a trial of the OX40 agonist ivuxolimab. These receptors were taken from an adult with an advanced solid tumor such as melanoma, head and neck, liver or kidney cancer.

The chain recombines TRBV19 with TRBJ2-7; D unresolved. The CDR3 consists of 14 residues. Trimming shortened V by 5 bases and J by 0 bases, and 11 bases separated the two germline ends. Germline V CDR1 and CDR2: LNHDA, SQIVND (reference sequence). The CDR3 loop is CASSFGGSSYEQYF. The CDR3 nucleotides are TGTGCCAGTAGTTTCGGCGGAAGCTCCTACGAGCAGTACTTC.

Of note for this clone: The junction departs from the called germline gene at one end, perhaps through a read error. V and J are TRBV7-2 and TRBJ2-7; D not certain. The V gene's germline CDR1 is SGHTA and CDR2 FQGNSA. There are 12 residues in the CDR3. In nucleotides, the CDR3 is TGTGCCAGCAGCCTATGGATGGTGCCATCGGACTTC. Translating it yields CASSLWMVPSDF.

This clone has a handful of counts. This chain joins TRBV4-2 and TRBJ1-2; D unresolved. Germline lookup yields CDR1 LGHNA and CDR2 YNFKEQ. The CDR3 runs 14 residues. V lost 1 base to trimming and J lost 8 bases, with 14 bases between them. The CDR3 DNA reads TGTGCCAGCAGCCAAGGAACAGCCCTATGGGGCTACACCTTC. Translating it yields CASSQGTALWGYTF.

The V gene is TRBV11-2, the J gene TRBJ2-2; unclear D gene. Between the trimmed V and J ends, which lost 3 bases and 8 bases, there was a span of 10 bases. The CDR3 covers 13 residues. Germline V gives CDR1 SGHAT, CDR2 FQNNGV. CDR3 sequence (DNA): TGTGCCAGCAGCTTTTTTACCGGGGGGGAGCTGTTTTTT. Amino acids: CASSFFTGGELFF.

The V gene is TRBV6-5, the J gene TRBJ2-1, with 8 nucleotides matching TRBD2. The ends lost 5 bases at V and 9 bases at J; junction bases unmatched: 9. This CDR3 has 14 amino acids. Germline lookup yields CDR1 MNHEY and CDR2 SVGAGI. In DNA form, the CDR3 reads TGTGCCAGCAGTACCCAGCGGGAGTGGGGTGAGCAGTTCTTC. Protein product: CASSTQREWGEQFF.

This clone was seen once. The chain recombines TRBV28 with TRBJ1-5; D is uncertain. The CDR3 sequence is 16 residues long. Between the trimmed V and J ends, which lost 7 bases and 0 bases, there was a span of 16 bases. Looked up from germline, CDR1 is MDHEN and CDR2 is SYDVKM. The CDR3 nucleotides read TGTGCCAGCAAGCCCCTCGGTCAGTATAGCAATCAGCCCCAGCATTTT. Encoded protein: CASKPLGQYSNQPQHF.

This clone was seen a single time. This chain connects TRBV25-1 to TRBJ2-7, with TRBD1 matching over 10 bases. Unmatched junction bases numbered 8, after V lost 7 bases and J lost 2 bases. CDR3 size: 15 residues. Germline V CDR1 and CDR2: MGHDK, SYGVNS. The CDR3 spells CASTFRDRGTYEQYV. In nucleotides, the CDR3 is TGTGCCAGCACCTTCCGGGACAGGGGCACCTACGAGCAGTACGTC.

The CDR3 nucleotides read TGTGCCAGCAGCGTAGTTTCAGGTGGCACAGATACGCAGTATTTT. It is translated as CASSVVSGGTDTQYF. This chain links TRBV9 with TRBJ2-3; D remains ambiguous. CDR3 size: 15 residues. Per the germline V gene, CDR1 is SGDLS and CDR2 is YYNGEE. The V gene lost 0 bases and the J gene lost 1 base, with 9 bases spanning the gap.

This chain links TRBV19 with TRBJ2-1; D is perhaps TRBD1 or TRBD2 (7 bases each). CDR1 is LNHDA and CDR2 is SQIVND in the germline V gene (reference sequence). The ends were cut back, 5 bases at V and 2 bases at J, with 13 bases in the middle. The CDR3 loop spans 15 amino acids. The CDR3 DNA reads TGTGCCAGTAGTCCAGGGGGGGGCCCCTACAATGAGCAGTTCTTC. Translating gives CASSPGGGPYNEQFF. Supplemented by reference TRBV19 and TRBJ2-1, the full variable domain reads DGGITQSPKYLFRKEGQNVTLSCEQNLNHDAMYWYRQDPGQGLRLIYYSQIVNDFQKGDIAEGYSVSREKKESFPLTVTSAQKNPTAFYLCASSPGGGPYNEQFFGPGTRLTVL.

The chain links TRBV9 to TRBJ1-1; tentatively, D is TRBD1 (5 bases). From germline, CDR1 is SGDLS and CDR2 YYNGEE. V lost 0 bases and J 1 base, leaving 19 bases between the germline ends. This CDR3 has 18 residues. The CDR3 DNA follows: TGTGCCAGCAGCGTAGCCCCGGGAGACAGCCCAAAGAACACTGAAGCTTTCTTT. It translates to CASSVAPGDSPKNTEAFF.

J is TRBJ2-7 and V is TRBV4-2, with 9 nucleotides matching TRBD2. The CDR3 runs 17 residues. Germline CDR1 reads LGHNA; CDR2 reads YNFKEQ. V was clipped by 3 bases and J by 5 bases; unmatched bases: 14. The CDR3 loop reads CASSQSLRLAEEDEQYF. In nucleotides, the CDR3 is TGTGCCAGCAGCCAGAGCCTCCGACTAGCGGAAGAGGACGAGCAGTACTTC.

This clone appeared once. This chain links TRBV5-6 with TRBJ1-1; D not resolved. CDR1 and CDR2 from the germline V gene are SGHDT and YYEEEE. The CDR3 has 13 residues. Trimming removed 2 bases from V and 1 base from J, with 6 bases in between. The CDR3 here is CASSFEPNTEAFF. CDR3 nucleotide sequence: TGTGCCAGCAGCTTCGAGCCGAACACTGAAGCTTTCTTT.

The CDR3 sequence is CASSDVLGAIEAFF. The CDR3 DNA is TGCGCCAGCAGCGACGTCTTGGGGGCGATTGAAGCTTTCTTT. This sequence joins TRBV4-1 and TRBJ1-1; the D gene is possibly TRBD1 (6 bases). V lost 5 bases and J 7 bases, leaving 17 bases between the germline ends. Germline V gives CDR1 MGHRA, CDR2 YSYEKL. This CDR3 is 14 amino acids long.

The chain has TRBV14 and TRBJ2-7, with D hard to call. Germline lookup yields CDR1 SGHDN and CDR2 FVKESK. The CDR3 is 15 amino acids. The V and J ends lost 0 bases and 2 bases respectively, with 11 bases between them. As DNA, the CDR3 is TGTGCCAGCAGCCAAGATCAATGGATGCCCTACGAGCAGTACTTC. This sequence encodes CASSQDQWMPYEQYF.

V and J are TRBV27 and TRBJ2-7; TRBD1 agrees at 10 bases. Germline trimming cut 5 bases from V and 4 bases from J; bases unmatched to any gene: 2. Germline V gene data show CDR1 as MNHEY and CDR2 as SMNVEV (reference sequence). This CDR3 is built from 13 residues. DNA of the CDR3: TGTGCCAGCAGTCCGGGACAGGGGTACGAGCAGTACTTC. Protein: CASSPGQGYEQYF.

The CDR3 nucleotides read TGTGCCAGCACCCCCATAGGGAGGCCCTTCTACGAGCAGTACTTC. It codes for CASTPIGRPFYEQYF. The chain joins TRBV27 to TRBJ2-7, with TRBD2 as a possible D gene (6 bases). The V end lost 7 bases, the J end lost 3 bases, and 19 bases lay between the germline ends. CDR3 size: 15 residues. Germline CDR1 reads MNHEY; CDR2 reads SMNVEV (reference sequence).

This chain uses TRBV4-2 with TRBJ2-1, with TRBD1 matching 9 bases. The V and J ends lost 0 bases and 9 bases, in that order; junction bases with no gene match: 9. Germline values: CDR1 LGHNA, CDR2 YNFKEQ. The CDR3 runs 16 residues. As DNA, the CDR3 is TGTGCCAGCAGCCAAGAAGCCTTCCCGACAGGGGGTGAGCAGTTCTTC. It codes for CASSQEAFPTGGEQFF.

The V gene is TRBV14, the J gene TRBJ1-1; the D gene is possibly TRBD1 (6 bases). V shed 5 bases and J shed 0 bases, with 10 bases lying between them. Germline V gene data show CDR1 as SGHDN and CDR2 as FVKESK. The CDR3 consists of 14 residues. The CDR3 reads CASSGQNVNTEAFF. In DNA form, the CDR3 reads TGTGCCAGCAGCGGACAGAACGTGAACACTGAAGCTTTCTTT. Using reference TRBV14 and TRBJ1-1 for the parts outside the CDR3, the full variable domain is EAGVTQFPSHSVIEKGQTVTLRCDPISGHDNLYWYRRVMGKEIKFLLHFVKESKQDESGMPNNRFLAERTGGTYSTLKVQPAELEDSGVYFCASSGQNVNTEAFFGQGTRLTVV.

The rearrangement joins TRBV30 to TRBJ2-7; D is unclear. Looked up from germline, CDR1 is GTSNPN and CDR2 is SVGIG (reference sequence). Trimming cost V 6 bases and J 3 bases, with 12 bases left between them. The CDR3 covers 12 residues. As DNA, the CDR3 is TGTGCCTGCGGATTAAACTTCTACGAGCAGTACTTC. Translated: CACGLNFYEQYF.

The chain links TRBV5-6 to TRBJ2-3; TRBD2 might be the D (5 bases). This CDR3 contains 15 residues. V was trimmed by 6 bases and J by 2 bases, leaving 16 bases between them. Looked up from germline, CDR1 is SGHDT and CDR2 is YYEEEE. This chain's CDR3 is CASTLTRGYTDTQYF. The CDR3 coding sequence is TGTGCCAGCACCCTTACTCGGGGATACACAGATACGCAGTATTTT. The complete variable domain, with remaining parts taken from reference TRBV5-6 and TRBJ2-3, reads DAGVTQSPTHLIKTRGQQVTLRCSPKSGHDTVSWYQQALGQGPQFIFQYYEEEERQRGNFPDRFSGHQFPNYSSELNVNALLLGDSALYLCASTLTRGYTDTQYFGPGTRLTVL.

The chain employs TRBV2 and TRBJ2-2; D tentatively fits TRBD1 or TRBD2 (6 bases each). CDR3 length equals 16 residues. Germline lookup yields CDR1 SNHLY and CDR2 FYNNEI. Trimming took 1 base from V and 1 from J, leaving 10 bases between them. CDR3 sequence: CASSEEGGLNTGELFF. CDR3 coding DNA: TGTGCCAGCAGTGAAGAGGGGGGCCTGAACACCGGGGAGCTGTTTTTT.

The chain recombines TRBV19 with TRBJ1-2, with 7 bases that match TRBD1. Per germline, CDR1 LNHDA and CDR2 SQIVND (reference sequence). The CDR3 has 15 residues. The V segment lost 7 bases and the J segment 7 bases; nucleotides outside the gene matches: 15. The CDR3, as DNA: TGTGCCAGTAATTTCCGACAGGGTCGGGATCGTGGCTACACCTTC. This sequence encodes CASNFRQGRDRGYTF. Full variable domain (outside the CDR3, taken from reference TRBV19 and TRBJ1-2): DGGITQSPKYLFRKEGQNVTLSCEQNLNHDAMYWYRQDPGQGLRLIYYSQIVNDFQKGDIAEGYSVSREKKESFPLTVTSAQKNPTAFYLCASNFRQGRDRGYTFGSGTRLTVV.

This rearrangement joins TRBV28 to TRBJ2-5; 7 bases are a match to TRBD1. Trimming at V came to 5 bases and at J to 4 bases, leaving 10 bases not matched to a gene. The CDR3 runs 15 residues. Germline lookup yields CDR1 MDHEN and CDR2 SYDVKM. The CDR3 spells CASSAAASGGETQYF. In nucleotides, the CDR3 is TGTGCCAGCAGTGCAGCCGCCTCAGGGGGAGAGACCCAGTACTTC.

This chain's CDR3 is CASSPQDGFSSYNEQFF. CDR3 nucleotide sequence: TGTGCCAGCAGTCCCCAGGACGGATTCAGCTCCTACAATGAGCAGTTCTTC. This sequence joins TRBV27 and TRBJ2-1; no clear D gene. Germline values: CDR1 MNHEY, CDR2 SMNVEV (reference sequence). Trimming cost V 5 bases and J 0 bases, with 17 bases left between them. The length of the CDR3 is 17 residues.

CDR3 DNA sequence: TGCGCCAGCAGCCAAGACAGTGCGAAACTGTTTTTT. Protein sequence: CASSQDSAKLFF. The chain joins TRBV4-1 to TRBJ1-4; the D is unclear. The ends were cut back, 0 bases at V and 11 bases at J, with 7 bases in the middle. The CDR3 extends over 12 amino acids. Germline V gene lookup returns CDR1 MGHRA and CDR2 YSYEKL.